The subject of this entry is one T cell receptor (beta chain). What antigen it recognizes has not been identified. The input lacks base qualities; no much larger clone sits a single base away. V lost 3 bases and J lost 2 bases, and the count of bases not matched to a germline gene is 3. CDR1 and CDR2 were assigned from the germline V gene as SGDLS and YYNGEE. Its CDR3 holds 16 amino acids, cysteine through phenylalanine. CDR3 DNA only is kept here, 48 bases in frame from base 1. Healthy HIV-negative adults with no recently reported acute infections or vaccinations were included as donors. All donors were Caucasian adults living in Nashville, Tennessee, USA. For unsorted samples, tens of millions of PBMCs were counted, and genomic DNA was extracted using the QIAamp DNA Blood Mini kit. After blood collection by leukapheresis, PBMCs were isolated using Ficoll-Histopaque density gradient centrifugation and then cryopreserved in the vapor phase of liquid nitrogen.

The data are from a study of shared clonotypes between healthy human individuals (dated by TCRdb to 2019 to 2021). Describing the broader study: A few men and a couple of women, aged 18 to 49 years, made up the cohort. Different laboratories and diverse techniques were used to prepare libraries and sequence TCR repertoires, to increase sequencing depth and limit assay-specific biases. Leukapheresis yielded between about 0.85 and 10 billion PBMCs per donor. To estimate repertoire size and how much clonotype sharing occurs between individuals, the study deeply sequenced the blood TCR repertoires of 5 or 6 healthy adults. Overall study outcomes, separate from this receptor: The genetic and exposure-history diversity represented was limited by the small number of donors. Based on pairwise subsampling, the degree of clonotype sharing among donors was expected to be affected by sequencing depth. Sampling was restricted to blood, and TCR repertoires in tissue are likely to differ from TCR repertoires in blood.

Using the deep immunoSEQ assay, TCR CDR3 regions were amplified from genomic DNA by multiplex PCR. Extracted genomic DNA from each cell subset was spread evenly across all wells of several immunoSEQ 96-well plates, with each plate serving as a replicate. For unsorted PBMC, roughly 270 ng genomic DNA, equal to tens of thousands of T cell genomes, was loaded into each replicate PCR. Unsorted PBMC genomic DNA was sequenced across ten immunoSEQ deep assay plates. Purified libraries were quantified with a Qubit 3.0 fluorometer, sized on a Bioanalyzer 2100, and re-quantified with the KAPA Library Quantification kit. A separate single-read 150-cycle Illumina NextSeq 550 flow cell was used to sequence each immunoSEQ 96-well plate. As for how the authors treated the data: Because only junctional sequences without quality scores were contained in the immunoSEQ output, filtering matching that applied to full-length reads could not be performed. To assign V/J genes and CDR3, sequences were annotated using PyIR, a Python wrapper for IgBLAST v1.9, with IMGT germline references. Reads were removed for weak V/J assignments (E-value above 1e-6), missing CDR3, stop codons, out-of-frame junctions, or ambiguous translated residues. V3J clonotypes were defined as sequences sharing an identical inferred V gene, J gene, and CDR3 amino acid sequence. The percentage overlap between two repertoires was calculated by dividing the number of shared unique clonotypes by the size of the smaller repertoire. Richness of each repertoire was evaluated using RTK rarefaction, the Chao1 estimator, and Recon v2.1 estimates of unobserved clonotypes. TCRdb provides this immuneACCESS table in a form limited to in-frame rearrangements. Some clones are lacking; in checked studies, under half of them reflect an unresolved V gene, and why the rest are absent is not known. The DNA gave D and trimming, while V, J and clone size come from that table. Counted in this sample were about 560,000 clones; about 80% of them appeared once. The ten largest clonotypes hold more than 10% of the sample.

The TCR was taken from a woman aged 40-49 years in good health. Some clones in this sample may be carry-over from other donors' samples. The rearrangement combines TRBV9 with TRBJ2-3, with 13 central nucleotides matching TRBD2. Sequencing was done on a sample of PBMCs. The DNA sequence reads TGTGCCAGCAGCGGACTAGCGGGAGGCGACACAGATACGCAGTATTTT. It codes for CASSGLAGGDTDTQYF.